Listed below are T cell receptor beta chains from one sample, sequenced in a study of CD8 T cells in Susac syndrome. MiXCR was run by TCRdb on the immunoSEQ multiplex PCR reads, yielding one entry per CDR3 protein. The sample includes around 140,000 distinct CDR3 sequences, approximately 79% of them seen just once. Source material: CD8+ T cells from PBMCs. Receptors originate from a human donor with multiple sclerosis. CDR3s include the opening cysteine and the closing phenylalanine or tryptophan. The order of the fields is D gene, clone size, V gene, J gene, CDR3 DNA, CDR3 protein. The D gene is left open where the match is weak. Clone size is stated in some rows and not others, as once, few, many or a class when expanded.

D: -; size: -; V: TRBV3-1; J: TRBJ1-2; DNA: TGTGCCAGCAGCCAGGGGTACTATGGCTACACCTTC; CDR3: CASSQGYYGYTF
D: -; size: -; V: TRBV7-9; J: TRBJ2-5; DNA: TGTGCCAGCAGCTTAGTTTTGGGGTCCGAGAAGACCCAGTACTTC; CDR3: CASSLVLGSEKTQYF
D: TRBD2; size: -; V: TRBV5-1; J: TRBJ2-3; DNA: TGCGCCAGCAGCAACGGGGGGGAGACAGATACGCAGTATTTT; CDR3: CASSNGGETDTQYF
D: -; size: -; V: TRBV7-2; J: TRBJ2-5; DNA: TGTGCCAGCAGCTCCCCCCACTTGGAGGTGGGAGAGACCCAGTACTTC; CDR3: CASSSPHLEVGETQYF
D: -; size: -; V: TRBV29-1; J: TRBJ2-7; DNA: TGCAGCGTTTTACAGGGTTCGGTCGAGCAGTACTTC; CDR3: CSVLQGSVEQYF
D: -; size: -; V: TRBV12-5; J: TRBJ1-1; DNA: TGTGCTAGTGGTTTGGTCCAGAGAGTCACTGAAGCTTTCTTT; CDR3: CASGLVQRVTEAFF
D: -; size: -; V: TRBV14; J: TRBJ2-3; DNA: TGTGCCAGCAGCCAAGATCTAGGGCTCACAGATACGCAGTATTTT; CDR3: CASSQDLGLTDTQYF
D: -; size: few; V: TRBV9; J: TRBJ2-2; DNA: TGTGCCAGCAGCGTAGTCGCCGGGTCCGGGGAGCTGTTTTTT; CDR3: CASSVVAGSGELFF
D: -; size: -; V: TRBV20-1; J: TRBJ2-5; DNA: TGCAGTGCTAGAACGGGGATCCAAGAGACCCAGTACTTC; CDR3: CSARTGIQETQYF
D: -; size: -; V: TRBV20-1; J: TRBJ1-1; DNA: TGCAGTGCTAGACAGATATTTGAAGCTTTCTTT; CDR3: CSARQIFEAFF
D: TRBD1; size: -; V: TRBV4-1; J: TRBJ1-4; DNA: TGCGCCAGCAGCCACCCCGGGACAGGGAGAAGACAAAAACTGTTTTTT; CDR3: CASSHPGTGRRQKLFF
D: TRBD2; size: -; V: TRBV4-3; J: TRBJ2-1; DNA: TGCGCCAGCAGCCAAGACCCTAGCGGGAGCTATGAGCAGTTCTTC; CDR3: CASSQDPSGSYEQFF
D: -; size: -; V: TRBV19; J: TRBJ2-1; DNA: TGTGCCAGTAGAGCTTCCTCCTACAATGAGCAGTTCTTC; CDR3: CASRASSYNEQFF
D: TRBD1; size: -; V: TRBV7-9; J: TRBJ2-3; DNA: TGTGCCAGCAGCCTCGGGACAGGGGAAGCAGATACGCAGTATTTT; CDR3: CASSLGTGEADTQYF
D: -; size: -; V: TRBV28; J: TRBJ1-2; DNA: TGTGCCAGCAGTTTAACAGAGTTCTATGGCTACACCTTC; CDR3: CASSLTEFYGYTF
D: -; size: -; V: TRBV13; J: TRBJ2-1; DNA: TGTGCCAGCAGCTTTCCTGGGGGCGCCTACAATGAGCAGTTCTTC; CDR3: CASSFPGGAYNEQFF